The present TCR beta chain was sequenced within a study of blood T cell repertoires in COVID-19. Across the whole study: The United States, Italy and Spain supplied acute and convalescent COVID-19 samples. T cells, B-cell-depleted T cells, or PBMCs provided the cDNA or gDNA that served as material.

In the original workflow: Amplification with reference gene primers provided the estimates of nucleated cell counts. The data were produced by immunoSEQ multiplex PCR, yet TCRdb's version contains in-frame clones alone and is incomplete. That table furnishes V, J and clone size, whereas the DNA furnished D and trimming. The table lists roughly 190,000 clones, about 80% of them singletons. J was trimmed by 5 bases and V by 0 bases; bases with no gene match: 6. The CDR3 runs to 16 residues. Germline CDR1 and CDR2: ENHRY and SYGVKD. This receptor was identified in a man in his sixties with acute or convalescent COVID-19. The chain carries TRBV10-3 and TRBJ2-3; 9 nucleotides line up with TRBD2. Sample: peripheral blood. CDR3 in amino acids: CAISESGGGAQDTQYF. The CDR3 DNA follows: TGTGCCATCAGTGAGTCTGGCGGGGGGGCTCAAGATACGCAGTATTTT.